This T cell receptor (beta chain) was sequenced during a study of cytomegalovirus exposure and HLA in healthy donors. Study results and caveats: 87-base-pair reads could not separate some V segments, including TRBV6-2 and TRBV6-3. In vitro testing confirmed a few CMV-associated chains as specific for CMV antigens.

The PCR contained 60 Vbeta and 13 Jbeta primers. Clones were read by immunoSEQ multiplex PCR, and TCRdb kept only the in-frame ones, dropping some. The sample carries 100,000 to 150,000 clones, 80% recorded once. Of note for this clone: The antigen remains undetermined.

The germline CDR1 and CDR2 sequences are SEHNR and FQNEAQ (reference sequence). The V gene end was trimmed by 1 base and the J gene end by 6 bases; junction bases not matched to a gene: 3. This CDR3 is 14 amino acids long. The source of this sequence is a man aged 30 to 39 in good health and CMV-seropositive. Sequencing was performed on PBMCs. The V gene is TRBV7-9, the J gene TRBJ1-1, with TRBD1 matching 9 bases. The CDR3 region is CASSLVQGASEAFF. The CDR3 DNA follows: TGTGCCAGCAGCTTAGTACAGGGGGCATCTGAAGCTTTCTTT.